This T cell receptor beta chain was recorded in a study of OX40 agonist ivuxolimab in advanced cancers. The CDR3 runs 15 residues. CDR1 and CDR2 from the germline V gene are MGHRA and YSYEKL. The trim removed 3 bases at V and 2 bases at J, leaving 6 bases unmatched. Sequencing used immunoSEQ multiplex PCR; TCRdb keeps in-frame clones, though not all of them. The sample consists of about 30,000 clones, 65% to 80% of them appearing once. The TCR originated in an adult with an advanced solid tumor such as melanoma, head and neck, liver or kidney cancer. Sequences were derived from CD4+ or CD8+ T cells sorted from blood, sampled in a trial of the OX40 agonist ivuxolimab. The rearrangement uses TRBV4-1 and TRBJ1-2; 7 nucleotides match TRBD1. As DNA, the CDR3 is TGCGCCAGCAGCCACGGACAGGAGAGAAACTATGGCTACACCTTC. Translated: CASSHGQERNYGYTF.